The 12 T cell receptor beta chains reported below all come from one sample, sequenced in a study of identical twins. MiXCR, applied by TCRdb to the 5' RACE reads, yields one record per CDR3 protein. Here the sample spans fewer than 550,000 distinct CDR3 sequences, roughly an eighth being singletons. The same data also went into a second study, on yellow fever vaccine responses in identical twins.

Sequenced material: CD4+ T cells sorted from blood. Receptor source: a woman younger than 30 in good health.

The chain carries TRBV7-2 and TRBJ1-1; D is ambiguous. Germline-derived CDR1 and CDR2 are SGHTA and FQGNSA. V lost 0 bases and J 4 bases, leaving 9 bases between the germline ends. The CDR3 loop spans 14 amino acids. CDR3 in DNA: TGTGCCAGCAGCTTAGCGACGAGCCCCACTGAAGCTTTCTTT. Translating it yields CASSLATSPTEAFF. The full variable domain, in which reference TRBV7-2 and TRBJ1-1 provide the parts outside the CDR3, is GAGVSQSPSNKVTEKGKDVELRCDPISGHTALYWYRQSLGQGLEFLIYFQGNSAPDKSGLPSDRFSAERTGGSVSTLTIQRTQQEDSAVYLCASSLATSPTEAFFGQGTRLTVV.

The chain carries TRBV5-1 and TRBJ2-7, with 10 nucleotides matching TRBD2. Germline V gene sequence: CDR1 SGHRS, CDR2 YFSETQ. V gave up 4 bases and J gave up 1 base; unmatched junction bases: 8. There are 16 residues in the CDR3. CDR3 coding DNA: TGCGCCAGCAGCCCAGCTAGCGGGAGTAGGTCCTACGAGCAGTACTTC. This codes for CASSPASGSRSYEQYF. The whole variable domain, remainder taken from reference TRBV5-1 and TRBJ2-7, is KAGVTQTPRYLIKTRGQQVTLSCSPISGHRSVSWYQQTPGQGLQFLFEYFSETQRNKGNFPGRFSGRQFSNSRSEMNVSTLELGDSALYLCASSPASGSRSYEQYFGPGTRLTVT.

This clonotype was detected a few times. The chain uses TRBV20-1 and TRBJ2-5; D is perhaps TRBD2 (5 bases). The V and J ends lost 6 bases and 4 bases respectively, with 21 bases between them. This CDR3 is built from 15 residues. Looked up from germline, CDR1 is DFQATT and CDR2 is SNEGSKA (reference sequence). This CDR3 reads CSAIHDYAKAETQYF. CDR3 sequence (DNA): TGCAGTGCAATCCACGACTACGCCAAGGCAGAGACCCAGTACTTC.

The rearrangement uses TRBV4-1 and TRBJ1-3; maybe TRBD1 (6 bases). In germline, CDR1 is MGHRA, CDR2 YSYEKL. Trimming removed 3 bases from V and 4 bases from J, with 16 bases in between. This CDR3 has 16 amino acids. The CDR3 coding sequence is TGCGCCAGCAGCCATCACACGGCGGGGGGCGGAAACACCATATATTTT. It translates to CASSHHTAGGGNTIYF.

This chain joins TRBV3-1 and TRBJ1-1; D is unresolved. V was cut by 6 bases and J by 1 base, with 9 bases left in between. This CDR3 comprises 13 residues. Germline V lookup: CDR1 LGHDT, CDR2 YNNKEL (reference sequence). The CDR3 spells CASRREGNTEAFF. The CDR3 nucleotides are TGTGCCAGCAGGAGGGAGGGGAACACTGAAGCTTTCTTT.

The chain has TRBV5-4 and TRBJ2-1, with D possibly being TRBD1 or TRBD2 (5 bases each). V lost 4 bases to trimming and J lost 8 bases, with 13 bases between them. Looked up from germline, CDR1 is SGHNT and CDR2 is YYREEE (reference sequence). CDR3 size: 13 residues. CDR3 loop: CASSPWLGDEQFF. In DNA form, the CDR3 reads TGTGCCAGCAGCCCCTGGCTGGGGGATGAGCAGTTCTTC.

This clonotype showed up many times. The chain employs TRBV12-3 or TRBV12-4 and TRBJ2-1; TRBD2 matches at 16 bases. Trimming cost V 6 bases and J 4 bases; bases outside gene matches: 3. The CDR3 is 16 amino acids. CDR3 region: CASRGGLAGGYNEQFF. The CDR3 DNA is TGTGCCAGCAGAGGGGGACTAGCGGGAGGGTACAATGAGCAGTTCTTC.

This clonotype was picked up many times. The chain links TRBV2 to TRBJ2-5; D might be TRBD1 or TRBD2, each matching 5 bases. CDR1 SNHLY and CDR2 FYNNEI come from the germline V gene. The CDR3 loop spans 13 amino acids. Trimming took off 1 base at V and 6 bases at J, with 9 bases between the two ends. The CDR3 region has the DNA TGTGCCAGCAGTGAAGAGGGACGGCAGACCCAGTACTTC. Its translation is CASSEEGRQTQYF.

J is TRBJ2-5 and V is TRBV14, with 8 nucleotides matching TRBD1. This CDR3 is built from 18 residues. The V gene end was trimmed by 0 bases and the J gene end by 1 base; junction bases not matched to a gene: 10. Germline CDR1 SGHDN, CDR2 FVKESK. The CDR3 reads CASSQEPRGTGFQETQYF. CDR3 DNA sequence: TGTGCCAGCAGCCAAGAACCCCGGGGGACAGGCTTCCAAGAGACCCAGTACTTC.

This clonotype was recorded a few times. V and J are TRBV6-4 and TRBJ1-1; D remains ambiguous. Between the trimmed V and J ends, which lost 3 bases and 0 bases, there was a span of 8 bases. The CDR3 totals 14 residues. Per the germline V gene, CDR1 is MRHNA and CDR2 is SNTAGT. The CDR3 region has the DNA TGTGCCAGCAGTGATGGCAGAATGAACACTGAAGCTTTCTTT. Its protein product is CASSDGRMNTEAFF.

This clonotype occurred many times. The chain couples TRBV13 to TRBJ2-1, with a tentative D call TRBD2 (5 bases). Between the trimmed V and J ends, which lost 2 bases and 0 bases, there was a span of 20 bases. Germline lookup yields CDR1 PRHDT and CDR2 FYEKMQ (reference sequence). The CDR3 covers 19 residues. For the CDR3, the DNA is TGTGCCAGCAGCTTATACCAGCGGACGAACAGTCGCTCCTACAATGAGCAGTTCTTC. This codes for CASSLYQRTNSRSYNEQFF.

This rearrangement joins TRBV7-9 to TRBJ1-5, with no clear D. This CDR3 has 13 residues. Trimming removed 6 bases at V and 4 bases at J, with 10 bases between. The germline V gene encodes CDR1 SEHNR and CDR2 FQNEAQ (reference sequence). This CDR3 reads CASSRDANQPQHF. The CDR3 DNA reads as TGTGCCAGCAGTAGAGATGCTAATCAGCCCCAGCATTTT.